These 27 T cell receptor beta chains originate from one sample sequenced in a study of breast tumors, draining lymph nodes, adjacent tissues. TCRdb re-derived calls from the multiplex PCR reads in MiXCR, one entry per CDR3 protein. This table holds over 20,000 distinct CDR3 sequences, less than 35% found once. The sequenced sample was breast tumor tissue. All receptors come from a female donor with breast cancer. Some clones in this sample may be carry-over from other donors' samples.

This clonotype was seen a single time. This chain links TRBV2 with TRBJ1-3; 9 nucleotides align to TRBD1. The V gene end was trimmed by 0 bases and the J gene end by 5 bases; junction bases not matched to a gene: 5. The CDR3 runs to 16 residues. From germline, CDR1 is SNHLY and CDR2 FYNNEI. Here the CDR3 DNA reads TGTGCCAGCAGTGAAGCGCGAGGGACAGGGAGAAACACCATATATTTT. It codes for CASSEARGTGRNTIYF.

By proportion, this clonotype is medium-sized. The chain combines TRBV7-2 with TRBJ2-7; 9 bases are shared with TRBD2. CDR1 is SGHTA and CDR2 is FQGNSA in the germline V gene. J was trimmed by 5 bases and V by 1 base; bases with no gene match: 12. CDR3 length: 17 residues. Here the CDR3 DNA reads TGTGCCAGCAGCTTAGACCTAGCGGGGCGAGGATTACACGAGCAGTACTTC. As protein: CASSLDLAGRGLHEQYF.

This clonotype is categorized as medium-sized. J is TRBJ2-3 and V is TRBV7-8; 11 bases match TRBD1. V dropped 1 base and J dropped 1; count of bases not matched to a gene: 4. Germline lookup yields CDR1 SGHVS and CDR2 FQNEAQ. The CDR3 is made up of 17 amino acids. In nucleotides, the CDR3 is TGTGCCAGCAGCTTAGTCCAGGGACAGGGGGGCACAGATACGCAGTATTTT. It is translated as CASSLVQGQGGTDTQYF.

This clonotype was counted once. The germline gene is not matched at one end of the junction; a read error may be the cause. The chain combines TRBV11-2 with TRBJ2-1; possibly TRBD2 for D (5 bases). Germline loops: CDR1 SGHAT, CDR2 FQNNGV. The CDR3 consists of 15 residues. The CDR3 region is CASNSKRRPHNKQFF. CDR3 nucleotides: TGTGCCAGCAACTCCAAGCGGAGACCCCACAATAAGCAGTTCTTC.

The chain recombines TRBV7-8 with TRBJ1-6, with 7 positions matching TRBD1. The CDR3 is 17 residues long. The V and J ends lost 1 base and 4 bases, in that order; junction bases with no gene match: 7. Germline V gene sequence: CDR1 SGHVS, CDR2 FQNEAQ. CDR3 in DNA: TGTGCCAGCAGCTTAGAGACAGGGTCGTCTTATAATTCACCCCTCCACTTT. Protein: CASSLETGSSYNSPLHF.

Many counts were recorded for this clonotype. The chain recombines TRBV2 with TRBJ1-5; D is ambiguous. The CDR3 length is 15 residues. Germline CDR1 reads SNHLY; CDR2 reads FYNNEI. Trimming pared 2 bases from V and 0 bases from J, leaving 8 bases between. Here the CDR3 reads CASSENGNSNQPQHF. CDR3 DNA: TGTGCCAGCAGTGAAAACGGTAATAGCAATCAGCCCCAGCATTTT.

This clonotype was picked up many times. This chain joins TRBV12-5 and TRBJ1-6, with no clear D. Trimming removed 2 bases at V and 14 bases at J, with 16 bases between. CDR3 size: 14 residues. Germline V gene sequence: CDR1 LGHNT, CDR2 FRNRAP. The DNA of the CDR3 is TGTGCTAGTGGTTTGTCTACGGATTCCAGTACCCTCCACTTT. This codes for CASGLSTDSSTLHF.

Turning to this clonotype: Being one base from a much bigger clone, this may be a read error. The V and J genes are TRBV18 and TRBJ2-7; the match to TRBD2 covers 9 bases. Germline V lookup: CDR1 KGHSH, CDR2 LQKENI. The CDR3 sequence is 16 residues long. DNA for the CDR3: TGTGCCAGCTCGGCCGGGGCGGCTAGCGGGACTTACGGGCAGTACTTC. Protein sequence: CASSAGAASGTYGQYF.

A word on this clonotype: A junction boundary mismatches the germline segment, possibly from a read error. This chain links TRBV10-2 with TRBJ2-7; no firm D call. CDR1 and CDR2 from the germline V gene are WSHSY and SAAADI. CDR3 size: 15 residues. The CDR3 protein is CASGDWASSSYEQYF. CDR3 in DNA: TGCGCCAGCGGTGATTGGGCCAGCTCCTCCTATGAGCAGTACTTC.

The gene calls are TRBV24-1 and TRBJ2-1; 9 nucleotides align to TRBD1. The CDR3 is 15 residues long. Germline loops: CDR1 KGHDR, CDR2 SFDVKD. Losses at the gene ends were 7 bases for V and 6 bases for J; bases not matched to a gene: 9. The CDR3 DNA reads TGTGCCACCAGGGACGGGACAGGGATGGGCAATGAGCAGTTCTTC. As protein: CATRDGTGMGNEQFF.

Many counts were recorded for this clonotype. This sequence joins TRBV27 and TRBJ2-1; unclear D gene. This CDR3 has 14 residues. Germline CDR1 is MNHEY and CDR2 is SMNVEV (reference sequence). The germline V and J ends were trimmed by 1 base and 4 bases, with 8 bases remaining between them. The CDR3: CASSLLGPYNEQFF. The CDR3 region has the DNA TGTGCCAGCAGTTTATTGGGCCCTTACAATGAGCAGTTCTTC.

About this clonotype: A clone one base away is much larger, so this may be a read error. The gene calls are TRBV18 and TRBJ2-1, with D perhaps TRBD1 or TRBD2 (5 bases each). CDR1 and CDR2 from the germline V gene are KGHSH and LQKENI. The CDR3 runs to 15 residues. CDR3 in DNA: TGTGCCAGCTCACCAGGGGGTTGGGGGATTGATGAGCAGTCCTTC. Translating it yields CASSPGGWGIDEQSF.

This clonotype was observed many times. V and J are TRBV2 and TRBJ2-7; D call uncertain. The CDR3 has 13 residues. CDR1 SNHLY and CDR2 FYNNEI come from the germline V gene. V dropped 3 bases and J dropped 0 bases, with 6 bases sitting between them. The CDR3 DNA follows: TGTGCCAGCAGTGATGGGATCTCCTACGAGCAGTACTTC. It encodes CASSDGISYEQYF. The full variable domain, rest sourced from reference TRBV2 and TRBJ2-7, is EPEVTQTPSHQVTQMGQEVILRCVPISNHLYFYWYRQILGQKVEFLVSFYNNEISEKSEIFDDQFSVERPDGSNFTLKIRSTKLEDSAMYFCASSDGISYEQYFGPGTRLTVT.

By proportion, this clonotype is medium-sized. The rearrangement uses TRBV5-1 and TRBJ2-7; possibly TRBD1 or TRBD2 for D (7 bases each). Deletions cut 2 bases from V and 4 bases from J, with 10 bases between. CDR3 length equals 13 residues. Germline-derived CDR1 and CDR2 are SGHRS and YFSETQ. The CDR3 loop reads CASSFRGGYEQYF. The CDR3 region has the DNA TGCGCCAGCAGCTTCAGGGGGGGATACGAGCAGTACTTC.

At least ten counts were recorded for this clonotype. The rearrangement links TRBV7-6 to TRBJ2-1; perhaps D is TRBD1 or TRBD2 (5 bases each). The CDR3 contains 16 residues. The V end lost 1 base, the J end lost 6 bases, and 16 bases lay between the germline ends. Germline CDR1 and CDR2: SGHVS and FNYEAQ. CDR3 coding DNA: TGTGCCAGCAGCTTAGTAGGTCTCCAGGGACCCAATGAGCAGTTCTTC. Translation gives CASSLVGLQGPNEQFF.

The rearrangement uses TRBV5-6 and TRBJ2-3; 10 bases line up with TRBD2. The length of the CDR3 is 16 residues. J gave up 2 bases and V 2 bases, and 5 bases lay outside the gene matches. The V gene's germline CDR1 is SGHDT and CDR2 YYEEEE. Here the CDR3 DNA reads TGTGCCAGCAGCTTAATGACTAGCGGGTTCACAGATACGCAGTATTTT. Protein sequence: CASSLMTSGFTDTQYF.

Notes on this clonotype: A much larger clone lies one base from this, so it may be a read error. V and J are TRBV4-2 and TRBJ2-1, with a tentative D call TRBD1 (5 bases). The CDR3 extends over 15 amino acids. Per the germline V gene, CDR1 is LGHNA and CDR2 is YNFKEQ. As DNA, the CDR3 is TGTGCCAGCAGCCAAGACCTTGGGGCCGGTAATGAGCAGTCCTTC. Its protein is CASSQDLGAGNEQSF.

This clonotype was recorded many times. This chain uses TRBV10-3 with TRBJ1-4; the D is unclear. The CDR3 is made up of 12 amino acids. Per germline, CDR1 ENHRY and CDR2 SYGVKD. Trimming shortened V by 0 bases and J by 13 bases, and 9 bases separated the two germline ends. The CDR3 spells CAISESEDVLFF. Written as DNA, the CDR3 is TGTGCCATCAGTGAGTCAGAAGACGTACTGTTTTTT.

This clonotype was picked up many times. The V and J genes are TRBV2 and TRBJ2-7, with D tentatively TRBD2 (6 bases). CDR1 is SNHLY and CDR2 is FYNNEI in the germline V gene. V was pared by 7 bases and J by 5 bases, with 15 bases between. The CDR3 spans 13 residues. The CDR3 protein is CASIPGVPHEQYF. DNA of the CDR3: TGTGCCAGCATCCCGGGAGTCCCCCACGAGCAGTACTTC.

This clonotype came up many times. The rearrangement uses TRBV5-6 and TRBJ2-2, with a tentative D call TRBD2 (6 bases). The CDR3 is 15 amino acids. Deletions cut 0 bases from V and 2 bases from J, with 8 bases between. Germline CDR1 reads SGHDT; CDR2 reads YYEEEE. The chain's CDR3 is CASSLAGTNTGELFF. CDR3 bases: TGTGCCAGCAGCTTGGCCGGGACTAACACCGGGGAGCTGTTTTTT.

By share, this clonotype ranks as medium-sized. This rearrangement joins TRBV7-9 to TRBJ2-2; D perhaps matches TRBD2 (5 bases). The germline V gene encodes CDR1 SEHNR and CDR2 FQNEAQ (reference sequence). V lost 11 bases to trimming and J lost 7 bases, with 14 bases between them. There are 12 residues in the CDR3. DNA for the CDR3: TGTGCCGACTACGCAGAAAGCGGGGAGCTGTTTTTT. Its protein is CADYAESGELFF.

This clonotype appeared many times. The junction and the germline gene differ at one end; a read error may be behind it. CDR3 DNA: TGTGCCAGCAGCTTAGCGGAACCGTACAATGAGCAGTTCTTC. This translates into CASSLAEPYNEQFF. The V and J genes are TRBV12-3 or TRBV12-4 and TRBJ2-1; D perhaps matches TRBD2 (6 bases). This CDR3 comprises 14 residues.

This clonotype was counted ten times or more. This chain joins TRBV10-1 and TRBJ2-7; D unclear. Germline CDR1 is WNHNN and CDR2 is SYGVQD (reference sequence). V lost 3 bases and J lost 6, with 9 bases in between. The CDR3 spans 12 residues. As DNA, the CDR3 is TGCGCCAGCAGTGATCCGGGTCGCGAGCAGTACTTC. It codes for CASSDPGREQYF.

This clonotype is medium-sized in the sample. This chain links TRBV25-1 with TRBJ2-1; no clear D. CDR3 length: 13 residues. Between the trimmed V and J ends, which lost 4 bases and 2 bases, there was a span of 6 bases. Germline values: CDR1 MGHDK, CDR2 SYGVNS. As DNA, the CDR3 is TGTGCCAGCAGTGGACTGGCCTACAATGAGCAGTTCTTC. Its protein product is CASSGLAYNEQFF.

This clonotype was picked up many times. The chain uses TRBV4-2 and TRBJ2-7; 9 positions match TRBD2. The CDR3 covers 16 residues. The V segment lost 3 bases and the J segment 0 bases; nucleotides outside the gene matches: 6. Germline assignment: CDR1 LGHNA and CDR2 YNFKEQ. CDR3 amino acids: CASSHLAGLSSYEQYF. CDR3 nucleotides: TGTGCCAGCAGCCACCTAGCGGGATTAAGCTCCTACGAGCAGTACTTC.

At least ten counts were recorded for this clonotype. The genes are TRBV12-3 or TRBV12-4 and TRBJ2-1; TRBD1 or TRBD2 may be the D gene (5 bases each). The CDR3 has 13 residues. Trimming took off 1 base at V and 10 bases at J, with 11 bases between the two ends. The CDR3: CASSLVPGPEQFF. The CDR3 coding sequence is TGTGCCAGCAGTTTAGTGCCGGGACCAGAGCAGTTCTTC.

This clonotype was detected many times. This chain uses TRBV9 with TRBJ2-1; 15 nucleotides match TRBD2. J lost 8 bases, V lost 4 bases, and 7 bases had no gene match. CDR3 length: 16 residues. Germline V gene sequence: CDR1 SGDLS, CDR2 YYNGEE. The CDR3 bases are TGTGCCAGCAGCTTATCCGGGACTAGCGGGAGGCATGAGCAGTTCTTC. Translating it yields CASSLSGTSGRHEQFF.